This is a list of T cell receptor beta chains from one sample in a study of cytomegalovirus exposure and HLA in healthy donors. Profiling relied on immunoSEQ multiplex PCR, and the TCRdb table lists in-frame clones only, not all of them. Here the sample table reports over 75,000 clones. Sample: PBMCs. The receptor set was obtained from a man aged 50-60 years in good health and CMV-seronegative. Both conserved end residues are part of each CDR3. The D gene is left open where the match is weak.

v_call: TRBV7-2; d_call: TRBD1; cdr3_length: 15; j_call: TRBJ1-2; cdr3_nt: TGTGCCAGCAGCTTCACCCGGACAGGAAGGGGTGGCTACACCTTC; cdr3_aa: CASSFTRTGRGGYTF
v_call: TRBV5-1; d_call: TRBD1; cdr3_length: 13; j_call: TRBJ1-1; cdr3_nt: TGCGCCACCAAGAACAACAGGGGCACTGAAGCTTTCTTT; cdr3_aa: CATKNNRGTEAFF
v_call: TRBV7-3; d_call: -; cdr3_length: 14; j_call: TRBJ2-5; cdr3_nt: TGTGCCAGCAGCCTCGGGGGTTGGCAAGAGACCCAGTACTTC; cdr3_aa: CASSLGGWQETQYF
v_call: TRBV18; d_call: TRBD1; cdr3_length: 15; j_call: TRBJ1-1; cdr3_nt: TGTGCCAGCTCACCTTTAGACAGGGGGAACACTGAAGCTTTCTTT; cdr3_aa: CASSPLDRGNTEAFF
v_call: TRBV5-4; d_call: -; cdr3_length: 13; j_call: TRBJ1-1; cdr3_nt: TGTGCCAGCAGCTCGACTTACACGACTGAAGCTTTCTTT; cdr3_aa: CASSSTYTTEAFF
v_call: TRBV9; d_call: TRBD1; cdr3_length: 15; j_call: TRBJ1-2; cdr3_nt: TGTGCCAGCACCGACACCGGGACAGGGTACTATGGCTACACCTTC; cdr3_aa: CASTDTGTGYYGYTF
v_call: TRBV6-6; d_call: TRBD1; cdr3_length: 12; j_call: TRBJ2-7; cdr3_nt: TGTGCCAGCAGTTGGACAGGGCGGGAGCAGTACTTC; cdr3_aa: CASSWTGREQYF
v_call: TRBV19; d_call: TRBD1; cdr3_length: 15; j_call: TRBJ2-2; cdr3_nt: TGTGCCAGTAGTACCGACAGGGGTCACACCGGGGAGCTGTTTTTT; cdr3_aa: CASSTDRGHTGELFF
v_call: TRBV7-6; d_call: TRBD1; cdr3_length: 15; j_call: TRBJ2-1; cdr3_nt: TGTGCCAGCAGCCAGGGACAGGGGGGATTCAATGAGCAGTTCTTC; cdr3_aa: CASSQGQGGFNEQFF
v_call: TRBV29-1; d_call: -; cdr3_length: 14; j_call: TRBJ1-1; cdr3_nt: TGCAGCGTTGTGGGGCAGACTCTGAACACTGAAGCTTTCTTT; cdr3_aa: CSVVGQTLNTEAFF
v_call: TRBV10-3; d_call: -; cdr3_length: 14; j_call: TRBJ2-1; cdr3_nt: TGTGCCATCAAGCCGCAGGGGTCCTACAATGAGCAGTTCTTC; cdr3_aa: CAIKPQGSYNEQFF
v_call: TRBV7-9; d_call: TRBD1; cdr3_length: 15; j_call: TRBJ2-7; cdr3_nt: TGTGCCAGCAGCTCGGGGACAGGGGGCAAGTACGAGCAGTACTTC; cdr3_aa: CASSSGTGGKYEQYF
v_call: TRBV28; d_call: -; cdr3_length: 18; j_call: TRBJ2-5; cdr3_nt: TGTGCCAGCAGTTTGCCACCTCCTGGAGGACAGCAAAAAGGGACCCAGTACTTC; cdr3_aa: CASSLPPPGGQQKGTQYF
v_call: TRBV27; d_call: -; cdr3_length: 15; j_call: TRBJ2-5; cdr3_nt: TGTGCCAGCAGTTTTTTCGGGGGGCTTCAAGAGACCCAGTACTTC; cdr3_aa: CASSFFGGLQETQYF
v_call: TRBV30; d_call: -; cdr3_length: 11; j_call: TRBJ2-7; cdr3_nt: TGTGCCTGGAGTGTAGGGGGCGAGCAGTACTTC; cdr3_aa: CAWSVGGEQYF
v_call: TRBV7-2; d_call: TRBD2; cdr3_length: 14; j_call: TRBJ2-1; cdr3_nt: TGTGCCAGCAGCTTAAGCGGGGTCCAAGGGGAGCAGTTCTTC; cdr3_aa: CASSLSGVQGEQFF
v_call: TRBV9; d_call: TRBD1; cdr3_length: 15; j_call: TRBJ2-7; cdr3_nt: TGTGCCAGCAGCGTAGAGGGACAGGGGACCTACGAGCAGTACTTC; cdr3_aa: CASSVEGQGTYEQYF
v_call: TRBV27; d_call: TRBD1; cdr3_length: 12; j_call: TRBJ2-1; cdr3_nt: TGTGCCAGCAGCCTAGCTAAGGACAGGGAAATCTTC; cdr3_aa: CASSLAKDREIF
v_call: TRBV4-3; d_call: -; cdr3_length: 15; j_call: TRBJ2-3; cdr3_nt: TGCGCCAGCAGCCAAGAAGCAGGGGTCACAGATACGCAGTATTTT; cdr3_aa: CASSQEAGVTDTQYF
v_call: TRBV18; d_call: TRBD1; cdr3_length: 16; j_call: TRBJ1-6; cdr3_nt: TGTGCCAGCTCACCACCGCGACAGGGGATTAATTCACCCCTCCACTTT; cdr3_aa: CASSPPRQGINSPLHF
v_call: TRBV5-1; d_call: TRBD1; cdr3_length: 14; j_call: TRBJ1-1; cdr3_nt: TGCGCCAGCAGGGCCCAGGGGGCGAAAACTGAAGCTTTCTTT; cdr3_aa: CASRAQGAKTEAFF
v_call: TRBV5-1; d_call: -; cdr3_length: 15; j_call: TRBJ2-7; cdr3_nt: TGCGCCAGCAGCTTGGGGCCAGGGGAGTGGGGCGAGCAGTACTTC; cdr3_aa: CASSLGPGEWGEQYF
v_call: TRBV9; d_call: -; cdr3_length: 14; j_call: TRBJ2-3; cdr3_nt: TGTGCCAGCCCAGAGGCCGGATTCACAGATACGCAGTATTTT; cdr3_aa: CASPEAGFTDTQYF
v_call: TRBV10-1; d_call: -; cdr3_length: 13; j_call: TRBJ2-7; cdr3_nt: TGCGCCAGCAGTGGGGGAGGAACGGGCGAGCAGTACTTC; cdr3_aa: CASSGGGTGEQYF
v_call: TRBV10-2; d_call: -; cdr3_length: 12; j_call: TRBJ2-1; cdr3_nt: TGCGCCAGCAGTGTCGGTTACAATGAGCAGTTCTTC; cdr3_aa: CASSVGYNEQFF
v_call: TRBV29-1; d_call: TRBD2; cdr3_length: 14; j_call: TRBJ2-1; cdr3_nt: TGCAGCTATATCGGGGGGAACTCCTACAATGAGCAGTTCTTC; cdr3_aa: CSYIGGNSYNEQFF
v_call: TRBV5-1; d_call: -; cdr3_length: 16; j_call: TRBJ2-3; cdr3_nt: TGCGCCAGCAGCCCGCGTCGACCGGGGAAGACAGATACGCAGTATTTT; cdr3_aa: CASSPRRPGKTDTQYF
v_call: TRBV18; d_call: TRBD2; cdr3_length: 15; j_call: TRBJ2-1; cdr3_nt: TGTGCCAGCTCACCTCCGGGACTAGCGTACAATGAGCAGTTCTTC; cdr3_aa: CASSPPGLAYNEQFF
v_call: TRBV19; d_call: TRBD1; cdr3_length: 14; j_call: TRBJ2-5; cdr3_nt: TGTGCCAGTAGTATACGGGGACAGACGGAGACCCAGTACTTC; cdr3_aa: CASSIRGQTETQYF
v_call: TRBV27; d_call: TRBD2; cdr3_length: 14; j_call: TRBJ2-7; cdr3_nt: TGTGCCAGCGGGCGACTAGCGCTGGCCTACGAGCAGTACTTC; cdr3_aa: CASGRLALAYEQYF
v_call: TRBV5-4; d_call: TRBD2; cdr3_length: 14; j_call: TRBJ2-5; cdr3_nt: TGTGCCAGCAGTTCCCTCGCGGGGGAGGAGACCCAGTACTTC; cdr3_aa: CASSSLAGEETQYF
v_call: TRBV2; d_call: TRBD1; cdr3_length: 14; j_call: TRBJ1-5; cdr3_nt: TGTGCCAGCAGTGGAACAGGGGGCAATCAGCCCCAGCATTTT; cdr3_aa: CASSGTGGNQPQHF
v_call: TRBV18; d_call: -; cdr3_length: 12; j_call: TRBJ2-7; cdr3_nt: TGTGCCAGCTCAGACACCACCTACGAGCAGTACTTC; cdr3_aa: CASSDTTYEQYF
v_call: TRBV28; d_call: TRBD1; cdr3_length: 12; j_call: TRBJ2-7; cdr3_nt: TGTGCCAGCCAGACAGGGTCCTACGAGCAGTACTTC; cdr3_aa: CASQTGSYEQYF
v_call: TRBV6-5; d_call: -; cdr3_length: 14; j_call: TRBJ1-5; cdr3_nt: TGTGCCAGCAGTTACTCTGGGCGGGAACAGCCCCAGCATTTT; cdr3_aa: CASSYSGREQPQHF
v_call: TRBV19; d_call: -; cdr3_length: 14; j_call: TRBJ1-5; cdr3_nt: TGTGCCAGTAGTATCCTCGGAGAGGGCCTGCCCCAGCATTTT; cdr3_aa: CASSILGEGLPQHF
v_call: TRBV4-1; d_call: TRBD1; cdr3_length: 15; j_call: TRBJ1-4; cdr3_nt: TGCGCCAGCAGCCAAGCAGACAGGGGCAATGAAAAACTGTTTTTT; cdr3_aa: CASSQADRGNEKLFF
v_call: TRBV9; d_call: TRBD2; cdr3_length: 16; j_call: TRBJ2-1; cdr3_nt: TGTGCCAGCAGCGTAATGTTTGCGGGGGGGTACAATGAGCAGTTCTTC; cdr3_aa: CASSVMFAGGYNEQFF
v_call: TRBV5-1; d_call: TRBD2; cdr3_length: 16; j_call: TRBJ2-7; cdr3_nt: TGCGCCAGCAGCCCCCGACGGGCGGGGGGTGCCTACGAGCAGTACTTC; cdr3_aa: CASSPRRAGGAYEQYF
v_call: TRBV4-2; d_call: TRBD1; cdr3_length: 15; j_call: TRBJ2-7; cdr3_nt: TGTGCCAGCAGCCAAGTTGAGGCAGGGGGCAGCGAGCAGTACTTC; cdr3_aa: CASSQVEAGGSEQYF
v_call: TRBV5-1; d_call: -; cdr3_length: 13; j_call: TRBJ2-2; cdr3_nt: TGCGCCAGCAGCTTGGAACAAAGGGGGAAGCTGTTTTTT; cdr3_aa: CASSLEQRGKLFF
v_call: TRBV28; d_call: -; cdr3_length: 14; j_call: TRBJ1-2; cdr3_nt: TGTGCCAGCAGTTTTCGTGGGCAGGTCTATGGCTACACCTTC; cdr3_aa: CASSFRGQVYGYTF
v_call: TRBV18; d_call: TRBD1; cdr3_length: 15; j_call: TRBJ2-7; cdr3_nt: TGTGCCAGCTCGCTGTGGACAGGTACTGACTACGAGCAGTACTTC; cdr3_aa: CASSLWTGTDYEQYF
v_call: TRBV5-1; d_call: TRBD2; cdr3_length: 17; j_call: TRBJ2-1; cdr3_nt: TGCGCCAGCAGCTTGGGATTCGGGGGGGACCCGTACAATGAGCAGTTCTTC; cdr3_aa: CASSLGFGGDPYNEQFF
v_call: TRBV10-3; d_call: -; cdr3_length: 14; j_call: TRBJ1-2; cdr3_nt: TGTGCCATCAGAAGGGGTTTAGCTAACTATGGCTACACCTTC; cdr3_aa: CAIRRGLANYGYTF
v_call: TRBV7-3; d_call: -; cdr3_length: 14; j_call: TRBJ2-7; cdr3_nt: TGTGCCAGCAGCTTAGGCGGGCCGGGCTACGAGCAGTACTTC; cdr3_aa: CASSLGGPGYEQYF
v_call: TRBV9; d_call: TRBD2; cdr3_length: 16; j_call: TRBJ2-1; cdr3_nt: TGTGCCAGCAGCCCCTCTAGCGGGAGCTCCTACAATGAGCAGTTCTTC; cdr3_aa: CASSPSSGSSYNEQFF
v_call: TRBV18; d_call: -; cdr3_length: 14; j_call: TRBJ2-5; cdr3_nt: TGTGCCAGCTCACCACCGTCGGGCCAAGAGACCCAGTACTTC; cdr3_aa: CASSPPSGQETQYF
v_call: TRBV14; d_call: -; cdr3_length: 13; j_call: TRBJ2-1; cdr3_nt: TGTGCCAGCAGCGTCATGAGAGACAATGAGCAGTTCTTC; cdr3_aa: CASSVMRDNEQFF